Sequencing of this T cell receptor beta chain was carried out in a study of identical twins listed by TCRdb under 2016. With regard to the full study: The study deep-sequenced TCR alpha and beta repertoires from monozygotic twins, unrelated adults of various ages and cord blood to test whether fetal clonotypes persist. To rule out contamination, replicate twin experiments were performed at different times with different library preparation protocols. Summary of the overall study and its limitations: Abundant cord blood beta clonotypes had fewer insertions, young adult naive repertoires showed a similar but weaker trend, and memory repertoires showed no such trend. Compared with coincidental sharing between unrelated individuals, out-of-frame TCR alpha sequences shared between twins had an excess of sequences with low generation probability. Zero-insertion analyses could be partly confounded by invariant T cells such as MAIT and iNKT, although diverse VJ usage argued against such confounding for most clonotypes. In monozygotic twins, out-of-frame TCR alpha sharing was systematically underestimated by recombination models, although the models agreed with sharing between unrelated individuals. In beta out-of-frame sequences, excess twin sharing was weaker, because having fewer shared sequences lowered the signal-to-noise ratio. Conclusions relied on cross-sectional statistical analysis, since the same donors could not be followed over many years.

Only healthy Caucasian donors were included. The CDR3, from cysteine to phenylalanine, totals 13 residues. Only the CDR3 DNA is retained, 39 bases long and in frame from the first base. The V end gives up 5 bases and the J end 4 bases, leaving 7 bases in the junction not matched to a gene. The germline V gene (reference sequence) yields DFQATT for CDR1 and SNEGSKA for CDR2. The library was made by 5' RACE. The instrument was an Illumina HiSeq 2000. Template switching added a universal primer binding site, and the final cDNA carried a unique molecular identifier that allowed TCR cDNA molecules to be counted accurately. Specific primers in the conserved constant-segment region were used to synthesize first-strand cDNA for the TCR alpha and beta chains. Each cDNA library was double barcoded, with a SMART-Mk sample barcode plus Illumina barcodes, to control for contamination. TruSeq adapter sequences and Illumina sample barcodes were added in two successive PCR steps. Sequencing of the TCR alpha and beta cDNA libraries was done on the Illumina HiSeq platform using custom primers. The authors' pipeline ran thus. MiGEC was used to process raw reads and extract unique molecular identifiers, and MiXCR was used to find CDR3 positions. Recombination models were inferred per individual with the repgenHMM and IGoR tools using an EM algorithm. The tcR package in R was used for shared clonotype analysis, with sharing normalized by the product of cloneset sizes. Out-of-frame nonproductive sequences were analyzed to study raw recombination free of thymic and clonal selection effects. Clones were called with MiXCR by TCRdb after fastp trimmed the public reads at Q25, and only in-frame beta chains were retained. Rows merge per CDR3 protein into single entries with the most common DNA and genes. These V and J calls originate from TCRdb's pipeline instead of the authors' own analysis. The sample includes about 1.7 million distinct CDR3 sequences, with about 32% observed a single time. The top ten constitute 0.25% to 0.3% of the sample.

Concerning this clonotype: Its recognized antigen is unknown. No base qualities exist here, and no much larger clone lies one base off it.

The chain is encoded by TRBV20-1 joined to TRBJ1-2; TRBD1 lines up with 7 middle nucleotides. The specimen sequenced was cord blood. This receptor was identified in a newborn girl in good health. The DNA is TGCAGTGCTCCCCGGGACAGTGCCTATGGCTACACCTTC. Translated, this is CSAPRDSAYGYTF.